These 7 T cell receptor beta chains share one sample of origin, sequenced in a study of T cell changes during pregnancy in multiple sclerosis. The method was immunoSEQ multiplex PCR; TCRdb's version includes in-frame clones alone and lacks a portion of them. The data hold about 72,000 clones, with 91% observed a single time. Sample: peripheral blood, taken in the third trimester of pregnancy. These receptors originate from a female donor in good health, enrolled as a control in a pregnancy study.

V is TRBV7-2 and J is TRBJ1-2; tentative D call: TRBD1 (6 bases). The V gene's germline CDR1 is SGHTA and CDR2 FQGNSA. The length of the CDR3 is 14 residues. Trimming took off 5 bases at V and 4 bases at J, with 14 bases between the two ends. In nucleotides, the CDR3 is TGTGCCAGCAGCCCCCGACAGGCTGGCTATGGCTACACCTTC. Protein: CASSPRQAGYGYTF.

This chain uses TRBV5-1 with TRBJ2-3; tentative D call: TRBD1 (6 bases). Per germline, CDR1 SGHRS and CDR2 YFSETQ. This CDR3 has 14 amino acids. V was clipped by 4 bases and J by 6 bases, with 15 bases between them. CDR3 sequence: CASSARQETDTQYF. CDR3 coding DNA: TGCGCCAGCAGCGCCCGACAGGAGACGGATACGCAGTATTTT.

V usage is TRBV27 and J usage is TRBJ1-2; D gene ambiguous. The CDR3 totals 15 residues. The V gene's germline CDR1 is MNHEY and CDR2 SMNVEV (reference sequence). V was shortened by 2 bases and J by 4 bases, with 14 bases between the two germline ends. CDR3 nucleotide sequence: TGTGCCAGCAGTTTAGAGGCAGGAGGACCCTATGGCTACACCTTC. Translation gives CASSLEAGGPYGYTF.

CDR3 nucleotide sequence: TGTGCCAGTAGTATGGGGGGAGGGGGCACTGAAGCTTTCTTT. It translates to CASSMGGGGTEAFF. This chain links TRBV19 with TRBJ1-1; possibly TRBD1 for D (6 bases). The CDR3 contains 14 residues. Germline CDR1 reads LNHDA; CDR2 reads SQIVND (reference sequence). The V end was cut by 3 bases, the J end by 4 bases, with 12 bases between.

This chain joins TRBV28 and TRBJ1-2, with a weak D call TRBD1 (5 bases). The CDR3 contains 15 residues. CDR1 is MDHEN and CDR2 is SYDVKM in the germline V gene. Trimming removed 6 bases from V and 6 bases from J, with 20 bases in between. CDR3 bases: TGTGCCAGCAGGCCGCAGGATGCGGGGGAGAATGGCTACACCTTC. It translates to CASRPQDAGENGYTF.

This clone was seen a single time. The rearrangement links TRBV15 to TRBJ2-7; possible D gene TRBD1, 6 bases. The CDR3 consists of 15 residues. CDR1 is LNHNV, CDR2 YYDKDF, per germline (reference sequence). V was cut by 1 base and J by 1 base, with 11 bases left in between. The CDR3 spells CATSRGWDTSYEQYF. The CDR3 coding sequence is TGTGCCACCAGCAGAGGGTGGGACACGTCCTACGAGCAGTACTTC. The full variable domain, completed using reference TRBV15 and TRBJ2-7, is DAMVIQNPRYQVTQFGKPVTLSCSQTLNHNVMYWYQQKSSQAPKLLFHYYDKDFNNEADTPDNFQSRRPNTSFCFLDIRSPGLGDTAMYLCATSRGWDTSYEQYFGPGTRLTVT.

The gene calls are TRBV7-2 and TRBJ1-3; 7 bases fit TRBD1. CDR1 and CDR2 from the germline V gene are SGHTA and FQGNSA. This CDR3 comprises 14 residues. V shed 5 bases, J shed 7 bases, and the junction held 8 bases outside the gene matches. The CDR3 loop is CASSPTGSRNTIYF. In nucleotides, the CDR3 is TGTGCCAGCAGCCCGACAGGGTCGAGGAACACCATATATTTT.